This is a list of T cell receptor beta chains from one sample in a study of T cells in Graves' hyperthyroidism and ophthalmopathy. MiXCR was run by TCRdb on the multiplex PCR reads, yielding one entry per CDR3 protein. This sample has under 450,000 distinct CDR3 sequences, with less than 20% found just once. Sequenced input: blood. Receptor source: a woman aged 18 to 35 with Graves' hyperthyroidism. Both conserved end residues are part of each CDR3. Fields, in order: clone size, J gene, D gene, V gene, CDR3 protein, CDR3 DNA. A D gene is named only where the DNA matches it firmly. A clone size is listed for some rows: how often the clone was seen (once, few, many), or a class if it is expanded.

size: many; J: TRBJ2-3; D: TRBD2; V: TRBV2; CDR3: CASRKTSLTDTQYF; DNA: TGTGCCAGCAGGAAGACTAGCTTAACAGATACGCAGTATTTT
size: few; J: TRBJ2-1; D: TRBD2; V: TRBV29-1; CDR3: CSAQTSGRTYNEQFF; DNA: TGCAGCGCCCAGACTAGCGGGAGAACCTACAATGAGCAGTTCTTC
size: many; J: TRBJ2-2; D: .; V: TRBV7-9; CDR3: CASSLTNSNTGELFF; DNA: TGTGCCAGCAGCTTAACGAACAGCAACACCGGGGAGCTGTTTTTT
size: many; J: TRBJ2-1; D: .; V: TRBV7-2; CDR3: CASSLPLGEGKRGEQFF; DNA: TGTGCCAGCAGCTTACCCCTCGGTGAGGGAAAACGGGGTGAGCAGTTCTTC
size: .; J: TRBJ1-5; D: .; V: TRBV6-2/TRBV6-3; CDR3: CASSYSTFDLNQPQHF; DNA: TGTGCCAGCAGTTACTCGACTTTCGATCTCAATCAGCCCCAGCATTTT
size: many; J: TRBJ1-1; D: TRBD1; V: TRBV12-3/TRBV12-4; CDR3: CASRTNTGTGRSTEAFF; DNA: TGTGCCAGCAGAACCAACACCGGGACAGGGAGGAGCACTGAAGCTTTCTTT
size: .; J: TRBJ2-1; D: TRBD2; V: TRBV7-3; CDR3: CASSLIPSGRYNEQFF; DNA: TGTGCCAGCAGCTTAATCCCTAGCGGGAGGTACAATGAGCAGTTCTTC
size: few; J: TRBJ2-7; D: TRBD1; V: TRBV5-5; CDR3: CASSKKKRDGTDNYEQYF; DNA: TGTGCCAGCAGCAAAAAAAAACGAGACGGGACAGATAACTACGAGCAGTACTTC
size: few; J: TRBJ2-7; D: TRBD1; V: TRBV7-2; CDR3: CASSSYPTGTYEQYF; DNA: TGTGCCAGCAGCTCATACCCGACAGGGACCTACGAGCAGTACTTC
size: many; J: TRBJ2-7; D: .; V: TRBV20-1; CDR3: CSARAAGRDEQYF; DNA: TGCAGTGCTAGAGCCGCAGGGCGCGACGAGCAGTACTTC
size: few; J: TRBJ1-2; D: .; V: TRBV4-3; CDR3: CASSQDRGANYGYTF; DNA: TGCGCCAGCAGCCAAGATCGGGGAGCTAACTATGGCTACACCTTC
size: many; J: TRBJ2-3; D: .; V: TRBV2; CDR3: CASSERLGVSTDTQYF; DNA: TGTGCCAGCAGTGAAAGGCTGGGGGTTAGCACAGATACGCAGTATTTT
size: .; J: TRBJ1-1; D: TRBD1; V: TRBV11-2; CDR3: CASSLGQGVSAAFF; DNA: TGTGCCAGCAGCTTGGGACAGGGGGTCTCTGCAGCTTTCTTT
size: .; J: TRBJ1-6; D: .; V: TRBV29-1; CDR3: CSAGQSRSSPLHF; DNA: TGCAGCGCCGGACAGTCCCGAAGTTCGCCCCTCCACTTT
size: many; J: TRBJ2-7; D: TRBD1; V: TRBV11-2; CDR3: CASSLKTGWAYEQYF; DNA: TGTGCCAGCAGCTTAAAGACAGGGTGGGCCTACGAGCAGTACTTC
size: few; J: TRBJ2-1; D: TRBD2; V: TRBV29-1; CDR3: CSVGGLAGGDEQFF; DNA: TGCAGCGTGGGGGGACTAGCGGGGGGGGATGAGCAGTTCTTC
size: many; J: TRBJ1-1; D: .; V: TRBV28; CDR3: CASSPHRLWGKDMNTEAFF; DNA: TGTGCCAGCAGTCCTCACCGTCTGTGGGGCAAAGACATGAACACTGAAGCTTTCTTT
size: many; J: TRBJ2-1; D: .; V: TRBV29-1; CDR3: CSVEATYNEQFF; DNA: TGCAGCGTTGAAGCGACCTACAATGAGCAGTTCTTC
size: .; J: TRBJ2-7; D: TRBD2; V: TRBV18; CDR3: CASSTSGGLSEQYF; DNA: TGTGCCAGCTCAACCTCGGGGGGGCTCTCCGAGCAGTACTTC
size: many; J: TRBJ1-2; D: TRBD1; V: TRBV6-1; CDR3: CASSLDRESYGYTF; DNA: TGTGCCAGCAGTCTAGACAGGGAGAGCTATGGCTACACCTTC
size: .; J: TRBJ2-7; D: .; V: TRBV29-1; CDR3: CSVGLYEQYF; DNA: TGCAGCGTTGGGTTATACGAGCAGTACTTC
size: few; J: TRBJ2-4; D: .; V: TRBV14; CDR3: CASSQDFEIQYF; DNA: TGTGCCAGCAGCCAAGATTTCGAAATTCAGTACTTC
size: few; J: TRBJ2-1; D: .; V: TRBV7-2; CDR3: CASSPDGTYNEQFF; DNA: TGTGCCAGCAGTCCCGATGGAACCTACAATGAGCAGTTCTTC
size: many; J: TRBJ2-5; D: .; V: TRBV3-1; CDR3: CASSHSDGDQETQYF; DNA: TGTGCCAGCAGCCATTCGGACGGAGACCAAGAGACCCAGTACTTC
size: .; J: TRBJ1-3; D: .; V: TRBV4-1; CDR3: CASSQGNNRASGNTIYF; DNA: TGCGCCAGCAGCCAAGGCAACAACAGGGCATCTGGAAACACCATATATTTT
size: many; J: TRBJ2-7; D: TRBD1; V: TRBV20-1; CDR3: CSARGETGESYEQYF; DNA: TGCAGTGCTAGAGGCGAGACAGGGGAGAGTTACGAGCAGTACTTC
size: few; J: TRBJ2-7; D: TRBD1; V: TRBV2; CDR3: CASSQDRVIYEQYF; DNA: TGTGCCAGCAGCCAGGACAGGGTAATCTACGAGCAGTACTTC
size: few; J: TRBJ1-4; D: .; V: TRBV6-1; CDR3: CASSVTLRREKLFF; DNA: TGTGCCAGCAGCGTGACACTGCGTAGGGAAAAACTGTTTTTT
size: .; J: TRBJ2-5; D: TRBD2; V: TRBV9; CDR3: CASSATELAGGETQYF; DNA: TGTGCCAGCAGCGCCACTGAACTAGCGGGAGGGGAGACCCAGTACTTC
size: many; J: TRBJ2-7; D: .; V: TRBV6-1; CDR3: CASSESGGVDEQYF; DNA: TGTGCCAGCAGTGAATCTGGGGGAGTAGATGAGCAGTACTTC
size: many; J: TRBJ2-7; D: TRBD1; V: TRBV7-9; CDR3: CASSRTITGGSSYEQYF; DNA: TGTGCCAGCAGCCGAACCATTACAGGGGGGAGCTCCTACGAGCAGTACTTC
size: many; J: TRBJ1-2; D: .; V: TRBV20-1; CDR3: CSAREGGSGYGYTF; DNA: TGCAGTGCTAGAGAAGGCGGGAGTGGCTATGGCTACACCTTC
size: many; J: TRBJ2-1; D: .; V: TRBV7-3; CDR3: CASSLVSGDPYNEQFF; DNA: TGTGCCAGCAGCTTAGTTTCTGGGGATCCGTACAATGAGCAGTTCTTC
size: many; J: TRBJ1-2; D: .; V: TRBV20-1; CDR3: CSARDRRLPYGYTF; DNA: TGCAGTGCTAGAGATCGCCGACTGCCCTATGGCTACACCTTC
size: many; J: TRBJ1-2; D: .; V: TRBV3-1; CDR3: CASSQDRAYYGYTF; DNA: TGTGCCAGCAGCCAAGACAGGGCCTACTATGGCTACACCTTC
size: many; J: TRBJ2-5; D: .; V: TRBV5-5; CDR3: CASSLNVGGTAETQYF; DNA: TGTGCCAGCAGCTTGAACGTCGGGGGGACAGCGGAGACCCAGTACTTC
size: many; J: TRBJ1-1; D: .; V: TRBV11-1; CDR3: CASSYFSLNTEAFF; DNA: TGTGCCAGCAGCTACTTCTCTTTGAACACTGAAGCTTTCTTT
size: .; J: TRBJ2-2; D: .; V: TRBV19; CDR3: CASRPRFAESTGELFF; DNA: TGTGCCAGTCGGCCCCGGTTCGCTGAGAGCACCGGGGAGCTGTTTTTT
size: many; J: TRBJ1-5; D: .; V: TRBV5-5; CDR3: CASSSTGIQPQHF; DNA: TGTGCCAGCAGTTCGACAGGAATTCAGCCCCAGCATTTT
size: many; J: TRBJ2-1; D: .; V: TRBV2; CDR3: CASSERGISYNEQFF; DNA: TGTGCCAGCAGTGAACGTGGAATCTCCTACAATGAGCAGTTCTTC
size: many; J: TRBJ2-5; D: .; V: TRBV6-5; CDR3: CASSYSVRLTGTETQYF; DNA: TGTGCCAGCAGTTACTCGGTTCGTCTCACAGGGACAGAGACCCAGTACTTC
size: many; J: TRBJ1-1; D: .; V: TRBV18; CDR3: CASSPFGEVTEAFF; DNA: TGTGCCAGCTCACCATTCGGGGAGGTCACTGAAGCTTTCTTT
size: few; J: TRBJ1-2; D: .; V: TRBV10-3; CDR3: CAMRQGILSGYTF; DNA: TGTGCCATGCGTCAGGGGATTCTCTCTGGCTACACCTTC
size: many; J: TRBJ2-7; D: .; V: TRBV20-1; CDR3: CSASLSKGWIYEQYF; DNA: TGCAGTGCTAGTTTGTCGAAGGGTTGGATCTACGAGCAGTACTTC
size: .; J: TRBJ2-3; D: TRBD2; V: TRBV7-2; CDR3: CASSLATSGKSTDTQYF; DNA: TGTGCCAGCAGCTTAGCGACTAGCGGGAAGAGCACAGATACGCAGTATTTT